This TCR beta chain is from a study of blood T cell repertoires in COVID-19. The overall study: Acute and convalescent COVID-19 samples came from the United States, Italy and Spain. Sources were T cells, B-cell-depleted T cells, or PBMCs; the material itself was cDNA or gDNA.

Authors' analysis steps: Reference gene primers were amplified, and this amplification served to estimate nucleated cell counts. Method: immunoSEQ multiplex PCR; TCRdb's copy keeps in-frame clones and lacks some. V, J and clone size are taken as reported in that table, and D and trimming were inferred from the DNA itself. Of approximately 280,000 clones detected, 70% to 90% appear once; the ten largest clones hold more than 9.5%. In germline, CDR1 is SGHAT, CDR2 FQNNGV. V lost 4 bases to trimming and J lost 4 bases; unmatched junction nucleotides: 3. There are 14 residues in the CDR3. This clonotype was obtained from a woman in her sixties or seventies with acute or convalescent COVID-19. Sequenced material: peripheral blood. This rearrangement joins TRBV11-2 to TRBJ1-5, with 8 bases matching TRBD1. The CDR3 nucleotides read TGTGCCAGCAGCTCCACAGGGGGGAATCAGCCCCAGCATTTT. This codes for CASSSTGGNQPQHF.